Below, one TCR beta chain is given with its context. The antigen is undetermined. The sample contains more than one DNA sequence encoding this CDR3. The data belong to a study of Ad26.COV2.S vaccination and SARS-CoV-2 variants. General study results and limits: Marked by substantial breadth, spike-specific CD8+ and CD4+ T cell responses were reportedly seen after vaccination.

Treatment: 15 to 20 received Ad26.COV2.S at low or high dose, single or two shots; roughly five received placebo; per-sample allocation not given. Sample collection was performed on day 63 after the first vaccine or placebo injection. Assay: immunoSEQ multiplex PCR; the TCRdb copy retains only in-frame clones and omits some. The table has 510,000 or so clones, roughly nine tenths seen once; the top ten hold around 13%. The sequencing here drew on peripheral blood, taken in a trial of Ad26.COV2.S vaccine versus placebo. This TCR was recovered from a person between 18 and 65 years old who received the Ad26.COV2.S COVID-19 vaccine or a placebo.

CDR3 DNA sequence: TGTGCCAGCAGTGGGCCCTACAATGAGCAGTTCTTC. It is translated as CASSGPYNEQFF. The chain employs TRBV27 and TRBJ2-1, with no clear D. Germline V gene data show CDR1 as MNHEY and CDR2 as SMNVEV (reference sequence). The CDR3 extends over 12 amino acids. Trimming removed 5 bases from V and 2 bases from J, with 4 bases in between.